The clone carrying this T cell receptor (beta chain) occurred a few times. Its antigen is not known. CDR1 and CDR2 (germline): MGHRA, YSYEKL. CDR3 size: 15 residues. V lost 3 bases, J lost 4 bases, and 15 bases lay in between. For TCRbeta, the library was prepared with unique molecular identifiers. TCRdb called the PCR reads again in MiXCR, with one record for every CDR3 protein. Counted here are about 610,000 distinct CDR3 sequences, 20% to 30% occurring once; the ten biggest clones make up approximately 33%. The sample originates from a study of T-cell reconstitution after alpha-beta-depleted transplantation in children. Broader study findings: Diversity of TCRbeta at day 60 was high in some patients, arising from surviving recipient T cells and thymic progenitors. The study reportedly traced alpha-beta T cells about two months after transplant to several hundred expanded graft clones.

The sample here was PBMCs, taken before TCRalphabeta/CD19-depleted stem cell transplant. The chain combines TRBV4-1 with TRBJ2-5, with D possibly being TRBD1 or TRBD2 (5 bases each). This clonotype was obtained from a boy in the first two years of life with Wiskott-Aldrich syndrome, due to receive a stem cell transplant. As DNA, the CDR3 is TGCGCCAGCAGCCACCCTCGGGGCATCCGAGAGACCCAGTACTTC. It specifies CASSHPRGIRETQYF.